The sequence of this T cell receptor beta chain was determined in a study of T cells in Graves' hyperthyroidism and ophthalmopathy. Germline V gene lookup returns CDR1 SNHLY and CDR2 FYNNEI. The CDR3 is 12 amino acids. The V and J ends lost 5 bases and 10 bases respectively, with 14 bases between them. At least ten counts were recorded for this clonotype. TCR beta CDR3 regions were amplified from RNA transcripts. First-round RT-PCR targeting the TCR CDR3 was performed with the HTBI primer set. Via MiXCR, TCRdb re-called the multiplex PCR reads, giving one row per CDR3 protein. The data contain under 350,000 distinct CDR3 sequences, about 20% of them seen just once; the ten biggest clones take up 49%.

Source material: blood. The gene calls are TRBV2 and TRBJ1-1, with D possibly being TRBD1 (6 bases). The clonotype was recovered from a woman aged 45-60 years with Graves' hyperthyroidism. The CDR3 region is CASSSLQGTAFF. In DNA, the CDR3 is TGTGCCAGCAGTAGCCTACAGGGCACAGCTTTCTTT.